The T cell receptor (beta chain) described here comes from a study of post-analysis software for immune sequencing data. On this clonotype itself: Its antigen is as yet unknown.

Germline lookup yields CDR1 SGHTA and CDR2 FQGNSA. V was clipped by 5 bases and J by 2 bases, with 16 bases between them. The CDR3 has 15 residues. Unique molecular identifiers were carried by the TCR beta cDNA libraries. Once roughly 0.85 to 11 million T cells were used, about 510,000 cDNA molecules resulted. TCRdb itself ran the PCR reads through MiXCR, one entry per CDR3 protein. Here the sample spans roughly 800,000 distinct CDR3 sequences, roughly 30% being singletons. Regarding the study as a whole: Patients had higher frequencies than controls of about five TRBV segments, including TRBV5-6, TRBV5-1 and TRBV20-1. By F measure, samples from a shared preparation batch strongly co-clustered. Normalized Chao1 diversity was significantly lower in multiple sclerosis patients than in controls.

The V call is TRBV7-2, the J call TRBJ2-7; D unresolved. The sequencing input was blood. This receptor was taken from a girl aged 10-17 years with multiple sclerosis. In DNA, the CDR3 is TGTGCCAGCAGCCCCGGAGCAATCCTGACCTACGAGCAGTACTTC. Its translation is CASSPGAILTYEQYF.